The source of this T cell receptor beta chain is a study of CD8 T cells in Susac syndrome. Study-wide points: Only a relatively small number of individuals were included in the TCR sequencing and HLA analysis.

Germline V CDR1 and CDR2: SGHTA, FQGNSA. The CDR3 loop spans 13 amino acids. Trimming pared 5 bases from V and 4 bases from J, leaving 12 bases between. The RNA, about 0.5 to 1 ug, was put through reverse transcription using random hexamers. It was immunoSEQ multiplex PCR that amplified TCR beta CDR3 across 54 Vbeta and 13 Jbeta. In TCRdb, the immunoSEQ multiplex PCR reads were re-called with MiXCR into one record per CDR3 protein. The sample holds under 150,000 distinct CDR3 sequences, over 75% seen once. The authors negatively isolated CD8+ and CD4+ T cells and FACS-enriched TEMRA cells. Worth noting for this clonotype: Its antigen remains unidentified.

Sequences were obtained from CD8+ T cells from PBMCs. This chain joins TRBV7-2 and TRBJ2-7; D unresolved. The sequence was collected from a human donor with multiple sclerosis. Here the CDR3 reads CASSPTQFYEQYF. DNA for the CDR3: TGTGCCAGCAGCCCGACACAGTTTTACGAGCAGTACTTC.